These 17 T cell receptor beta chains originate from one sample sequenced in a study of cytomegalovirus exposure and HLA in healthy donors (TCRdb year 2017). The library was generated by the immunoSEQ multiplex PCR assay. Drawn from immuneACCESS, this table holds only the in-frame rearrangements with V and J called that TCRdb kept. Clones are partly lost; checked studies trace under half to an unresolved V gene and leave the rest unexplained. For this sample there are 150,000 or so clones; 86% appear just once. Together, the top ten hold approximately 2% of the sample. The sequencing sample was made of PBMCs. Source of these receptors: a human donor in good health.

The chain recombines TRBV13 with TRBJ1-6, with a possible D match to TRBD1 (5 bases). Deletions cut 0 bases from V and 6 bases from J, with 15 bases between. This CDR3 has 17 residues. CDR1 is PRHDT, CDR2 FYEKMQ, per germline (reference sequence). CDR3 protein: CASSLGGGRGANSPLHF. DNA of the CDR3: TGTGCCAGCAGCTTAGGGGGGGGAAGAGGGGCTAATTCACCCCTCCACTTT.

The chain recombines TRBV27 with TRBJ1-2, with D tentatively TRBD1 (6 bases). The length of the CDR3 is 15 residues. Trimming left V 3 bases short and J 8 bases short, with 19 bases between. The germline V gene encodes CDR1 MNHEY and CDR2 SMNVEV (reference sequence). The CDR3 here is CASSFNWFAGVGYTF. The DNA for the CDR3 is TGTGCCAGCAGTTTCAACTGGTTTGCAGGGGTCGGCTACACCTTC.

The chain joins TRBV14 to TRBJ2-1; tentative D call: TRBD2 (5 bases). The CDR3 runs 14 residues. Germline lookup yields CDR1 SGHDN and CDR2 FVKESK. V was clipped by 4 bases and J by 7 bases, with 14 bases between them. The CDR3 coding sequence is TGTGCCAGCAGCCTCTTCGGCATAGCGAATGAGCAGTTCTTC. This encodes CASSLFGIANEQFF. Looking up the rest from reference TRBV14 and TRBJ2-1 gives the full variable domain: EAGVTQFPSHSVIEKGQTVTLRCDPISGHDNLYWYRRVMGKEIKFLLHFVKESKQDESGMPNNRFLAERTGGTYSTLKVQPAELEDSGVYFCASSLFGIANEQFFGPGTRLTVL.

The chain joins TRBV9 to TRBJ2-3; TRBD2 might be the D (6 bases). Germline CDR1 is SGDLS and CDR2 is YYNGEE. Trimming removed 3 bases from V and 4 bases from J, with 18 bases in between. This CDR3 comprises 16 residues. The chain's CDR3 is CASSERRDSSPDTQYF. In nucleotides, the CDR3 is TGTGCCAGCAGCGAGCGCCGGGACTCGTCCCCAGATACGCAGTATTTT.

The chain recombines TRBV6-6 with TRBJ2-7; 10 nucleotides align to TRBD2. The V segment lost 0 bases and the J segment 3 bases; nucleotides outside the gene matches: 5. Germline CDR1 reads MNHNY; CDR2 reads SVGAGI (reference sequence). The CDR3 covers 16 residues. CDR3 bases: TGTGCCAGCAGTTACTCGGCGGCTAGCGGGAGCTACGAGCAGTACTTC. Its translation: CASSYSAASGSYEQYF.

This clone occurred once. This chain connects TRBV28 to TRBJ1-2; 8 bases line up with TRBD1. The CDR3 consists of 14 residues. V shed 6 bases, J shed 3 bases, and the junction held 6 bases outside the gene matches. Germline-derived CDR1 and CDR2 are MDHEN and SYDVKM. This chain's CDR3 is CASSSGGVDYGYTF. The CDR3 DNA follows: TGTGCCAGCAGCTCAGGGGGCGTCGACTATGGCTACACCTTC.

This clone was picked up one time. The genes are TRBV10-2 and TRBJ2-1; 8 nucleotides agree with TRBD2. CDR3 length equals 15 residues. The trim removed 4 bases at V and 7 bases at J, leaving 9 bases unmatched. The V gene's germline CDR1 is WSHSY and CDR2 SAAADI. CDR3 sequence reads: CASSGREGWENEQFF. The CDR3 coding sequence is TGCGCCAGCAGTGGTCGGGAGGGCTGGGAGAATGAGCAGTTCTTC.

This chain uses TRBV7-8 with TRBJ2-7; no reliable D call. The CDR3 consists of 11 residues. Trimming took off 0 bases at V and 6 bases at J, with 3 bases between the two ends. Germline CDR1 and CDR2: SGHVS and FQNEAQ. CDR3 bases: TGTGCCAGCAGCTTAGCCTTCGAGCAGTACTTC. It specifies CASSLAFEQYF.

This rearrangement joins TRBV30 to TRBJ2-3; weak D call: TRBD1 (6 bases). V was cut by 1 base and J by 6 bases, with 20 bases left in between. Germline CDR1 GTSNPN, CDR2 SVGIG (reference sequence). This CDR3 is 16 amino acids long. The CDR3 loop reads CAWSDLVRGSGDTQYF. The CDR3 DNA reads TGTGCCTGGAGTGATCTGGTCAGGGGCTCCGGGGATACGCAGTATTTT.

V and J are TRBV16 and TRBJ2-1, with 12 bases aligning to TRBD2. CDR1 KGHSY and CDR2 FQNENV come from the germline V gene. The V gene end was trimmed by 2 bases and the J gene end by 9 bases; junction bases not matched to a gene: 8. The CDR3 consists of 16 residues. Here the CDR3 DNA reads TGTGCCAGCAGCCAAGGACCACTAGCGGGAGGTGGTGAGCAGTTCTTC. Protein sequence: CASSQGPLAGGGEQFF.

The V gene is TRBV10-1, the J gene TRBJ1-5, with a tentative D call TRBD1 (6 bases). Germline loops: CDR1 WNHNN, CDR2 SYGVQD (reference sequence). V lost 0 bases and J lost 0, with 15 bases in between. The CDR3 extends over 18 amino acids. The CDR3 coding sequence is TGCGCCAGCAGTGAGTCGGCCCCGGACAGTACTAGCAATCAGCCCCAGCATTTT. Its protein product is CASSESAPDSTSNQPQHF.

The chain employs TRBV7-9 and TRBJ1-2, with no clear D. Trimming removed 2 bases at V and 0 bases at J, with 13 bases between. There are 16 residues in the CDR3. Germline CDR1 is SEHNR and CDR2 is FQNEAQ (reference sequence). The CDR3 DNA sequence: TGTGCCAGCAGCTTAAAGCTAACGCTCGCTAACTATGGCTACACCTTC. Translating it yields CASSLKLTLANYGYTF.

V is TRBV7-8 and J is TRBJ1-1, with unresolved D. V shed 0 bases and J shed 0 bases, with 8 bases lying between them. Germline CDR1 is SGHVS and CDR2 is FQNEAQ. This CDR3 spans 15 amino acids. The DNA of the CDR3 is TGTGCCAGCAGCTTAGCGGTCAGGTTGAACACTGAAGCTTTCTTT. Translation gives CASSLAVRLNTEAFF.

The gene calls are TRBV28 and TRBJ1-4; tentative D call: TRBD1 (6 bases). There are 12 residues in the CDR3. Trimming removed 7 bases at V and 6 bases at J, with 9 bases between. CDR1 is MDHEN, CDR2 SYDVKM, per germline. CDR3 loop: CASTRGYEKLFF. The CDR3 bases are TGTGCCAGCACGAGGGGGTATGAAAAACTGTTTTTT. The full variable domain, its missing parts supplied by reference TRBV28 and TRBJ1-4, is DVKVTQSSRYLVKRTGEKVFLECVQDMDHENMFWYRQDPGLGLRLIYFSYDVKMKEKGDIPEGYSVSREKKERFSLILESASTNQTSMYLCASTRGYEKLFFGSGTQLSVL.

The V call is TRBV30, the J call TRBJ1-1; 8 nucleotides align to TRBD1. This CDR3 spans 13 amino acids. V was pared by 1 base and J by 6 bases, with 4 bases of the junction left unmatched. The germline V gene has CDR1 GTSNPN and CDR2 SVGIG (reference sequence). The CDR3 sequence: CAWSGQGAAEAFF. In nucleotides, the CDR3 is TGTGCCTGGAGTGGCCAGGGGGCAGCTGAAGCTTTCTTT.

The sample holds one count of this clone. The rearrangement links TRBV19 to TRBJ1-5, with D perhaps TRBD1 (6 bases). The V gene's germline CDR1 is LNHDA and CDR2 SQIVND (reference sequence). The CDR3 has 14 residues. Trimming stripped 5 bases from V and 2 bases from J, with 10 bases between. The CDR3 loop reads CASSLAGGNQPQHF. As DNA, the CDR3 is TGTGCCAGTAGTTTGGCAGGGGGCAATCAGCCCCAGCATTTT. The full variable domain, completed using reference TRBV19 and TRBJ1-5, is DGGITQSPKYLFRKEGQNVTLSCEQNLNHDAMYWYRQDPGQGLRLIYYSQIVNDFQKGDIAEGYSVSREKKESFPLTVTSAQKNPTAFYLCASSLAGGNQPQHFGDGTRLSIL.

This clone was detected only a few times. The chain couples TRBV27 to TRBJ2-1; TRBD2 matches at 12 bases. This CDR3 comprises 18 residues. The ends lost 5 bases at V and 7 bases at J; junction bases unmatched: 15. CDR1 is MNHEY and CDR2 is SMNVEV in the germline V gene (reference sequence). The CDR3 region is CASSKSALAGGPRNEQFF. CDR3 DNA sequence: TGTGCCAGCAGTAAATCAGCCCTAGCGGGAGGGCCGCGGAATGAGCAGTTCTTC.